This T cell receptor beta chain was recorded in a study of human T cells and chemical hapten exposure. Background on the study: Diphenylcyclopropenone was applied weekly to patients' scalps across the approximately 25-week study. Patients, chiefly female, had alopecia areata, totalis or universalis.

This sample's time point: patch test 3, about 24 weeks after DPC sensitization. Treatment specified: therapeutic diphenylcyclopropenone sensitization with weekly scalp DPC. The total RNA was obtained from whole blood that was not fractionated. With 3 bases removed from V and 7 bases from J, the gap between germline ends came to 4 bases. CDR3 length equals 12 residues. Single cDNA molecules in the library carried unique molecular identifiers attached during preparation. As processed by the authors: 95,638 TCRs per sample was the median, with a range of roughly 23,224 to 750,000. MiXCR, run by TCRdb on the RACE reads, gives a single entry per CDR3 protein. The V and J calls follow TCRdb's processing rather than the paper's. The table lists 30,000 to 40,000 distinct CDR3 sequences, more than 8% of them singletons.

This TCR was recovered from a middle-aged man with alopecia areata. Some clones in this sample may be carry-over from other donors' samples. The material sequenced was whole blood, taken in connection with sensitization to the hapten diphenylcyclopropenone (DPC). This chain links TRBV12-3 or TRBV12-4 with TRBJ1-6; D ambiguous. DNA of the CDR3: TGTGCCAGCAGTTTTGGGAATTCACCCCTCCACTTT. Its translation: CASSFGNSPLHF.